These 17 T cell receptor beta chains share one sample of origin, sequenced in a study of cytomegalovirus exposure and HLA in healthy donors. The PCR ran on 60 Vbeta and 13 Jbeta primers. The method was immunoSEQ multiplex PCR; TCRdb's version includes in-frame clones alone and lacks a portion of them. The sample has more than 65,000 clones, around 79% seen once. Sequences were obtained from PBMCs. Source of these receptors: a female donor in good health and CMV-seronegative.

This chain joins TRBV28 and TRBJ2-1; 9 nucleotides agree with TRBD1. Germline CDR1 and CDR2: MDHEN and SYDVKM. The CDR3 covers 13 residues. The trim removed 9 bases at V and 12 bases at J, leaving 12 bases unmatched. CDR3 loop: CASGRGQGEGQFF. CDR3 DNA: TGTGCCAGTGGCCGGGGACAGGGCGAGGGGCAGTTCTTC.

The chain joins TRBV7-2 to TRBJ2-5, with D perhaps matching TRBD2 (5 bases). From germline, CDR1 is SGHTA and CDR2 FQGNSA. This CDR3 comprises 13 residues. V was trimmed by 4 bases and J by 2 bases, leaving 8 bases between them. In DNA, the CDR3 is TGTGCCAGCAGCTCGGACTGGCAAGAGACCCAGTACTTC. It is translated as CASSSDWQETQYF.

This clone was detected only a few times. The rearrangement links TRBV6-5 to TRBJ2-5; D might be TRBD2 (6 bases). The CDR3 has 14 residues. Looked up from germline, CDR1 is MNHEY and CDR2 is SVGAGI. V lost 8 bases and J lost 5, with 18 bases in between. The CDR3 sequence: CASSNLFGGETQYF. In nucleotides, the CDR3 is TGTGCCAGCTCCAATTTGTTTGGGGGGGAGACCCAGTACTTC.

The V call is TRBV18, the J call TRBJ1-2, with TRBD1 identical over 8 bases. V dropped 3 bases and J dropped 5; count of bases not matched to a gene: 8. Germline CDR1 and CDR2: KGHSH and LQKENI. This CDR3 region has 15 residues. CDR3 nucleotides: TGTGCCAGCTCACCTGCGGCAGGGGGCAAGTATGGCTACACCTTC. Protein sequence: CASSPAAGGKYGYTF.

The chain is built from TRBV6-5 and TRBJ1-2; D unclear. The CDR3 covers 15 residues. The germline V gene has CDR1 MNHEY and CDR2 SVGAGI. Between the trimmed V and J ends, which lost 4 bases and 1 base, there was a span of 13 bases. Written as DNA, the CDR3 is TGTGCCAGCAGTTCCCCGACAAATATTAACTATGGCTACACCTTC. It codes for CASSSPTNINYGYTF.

This sequence joins TRBV19 and TRBJ1-6, with D possibly being TRBD1 (6 bases). The CDR3 contains 14 residues. Deletions cut 5 bases from V and 10 bases from J, with 15 bases between. Per germline, CDR1 LNHDA and CDR2 SQIVND (reference sequence). CDR3 sequence reads: CASSVRTVHSPLHF. CDR3 DNA sequence: TGTGCCAGTAGTGTAAGGACAGTACACTCACCCCTCCACTTT.

V usage is TRBV7-2 and J usage is TRBJ2-1, with 7 bases lining up with TRBD1. J was trimmed by 6 bases and V by 7 bases; bases with no gene match: 9. Germline V gene data show CDR1 as SGHTA and CDR2 as FQGNSA. This CDR3 has 14 amino acids. In DNA, the CDR3 is TGTGCCAGCAACTTTAGACAGGGCCCCAATGAGCAGTTCTTC. Translating gives CASNFRQGPNEQFF.

The V gene is TRBV14, the J gene TRBJ1-2; D remains unclear. This CDR3 region has 14 residues. Trimming shortened V by 1 base and J by 4 bases, and 10 bases separated the two germline ends. CDR1 is SGHDN, CDR2 FVKESK, per germline. The CDR3 region has the DNA TGTGCCAGCAGCCAAGCGGCACAGACCTATGGCTACACCTTC. This sequence encodes CASSQAAQTYGYTF.

The rearrangement links TRBV29-1 to TRBJ1-4, with D hard to call. Trimming pared 2 bases from V and 0 bases from J, leaving 7 bases between. The CDR3 has 14 amino acids. Germline values: CDR1 SQVTM, CDR2 ANQGSEA. The CDR3 nucleotides are TGCAGCGTTGAATCACAGACAACTAATGAAAAACTGTTTTTT. Amino acid sequence: CSVESQTTNEKLFF.

The V call is TRBV5-6, the J call TRBJ1-1; unclear D gene. Trimming pared 3 bases from V and 6 bases from J, leaving 6 bases between. The length of the CDR3 is 11 residues. CDR1 SGHDT and CDR2 YYEEEE come from the germline V gene. CDR3 nucleotides: TGTGCCAGCAGCTCCTCGGCTGAAGCTTTCTTT. Residues: CASSSSAEAFF.

The chain joins TRBV5-6 to TRBJ1-2, with 7 positions matching TRBD1. The CDR3 sequence is 16 residues long. V was pared by 4 bases and J by 1 base, with 10 bases of the junction left unmatched. CDR1 and CDR2 (germline): SGHDT, YYEEEE. DNA of the CDR3: TGTGCCAGCAGCCCTACCGGGACAGTCATTAACTATGGCTACACCTTC. Amino acid sequence: CASSPTGTVINYGYTF.

The rearrangement links TRBV19 to TRBJ2-7; 7 bases are a match to TRBD1. Germline values: CDR1 LNHDA, CDR2 SQIVND (reference sequence). V lost 3 bases and J lost 6; bases outside the gene matches: 5. This CDR3 spans 13 amino acids. The CDR3 sequence is CASSMNRDSEQYF. CDR3 nucleotide sequence: TGTGCCAGTAGTATGAACAGGGACAGCGAGCAGTACTTC.

The rearrangement joins TRBV14 to TRBJ1-2; 8 nucleotides align to TRBD1. This CDR3 is built from 14 residues. The ends lost 2 bases at V and 7 bases at J; junction bases unmatched: 6. From germline, CDR1 is SGHDN and CDR2 FVKESK. CDR3 sequence: CASSQTYRGSGYTF. Here the CDR3 DNA reads TGTGCCAGCAGCCAAACTTACAGGGGGAGTGGCTACACCTTC.

The chain joins TRBV28 to TRBJ2-5; TRBD1 might be the D (5 bases). The J call may be in error: the DNA end matches TRBJ2-7 better. Germline V lookup: CDR1 MDHEN, CDR2 SYDVKM. The CDR3 contains 13 residues. In DNA, the CDR3 is TGTGCCAGCAGTCTAGGGGTCCCCTACGAGCAGTACTTC. It translates to CASSLGVPYEQYF.

As DNA, the CDR3 is TGTGCCAGCTCACCCCGGGACAGGGTGGACACCGGGGAGCTGTTTTTT. Its translation: CASSPRDRVDTGELFF. The chain couples TRBV18 to TRBJ2-2; 9 bases are a match to TRBD1. V shed 3 bases, J shed 3 bases, and the junction held 5 bases outside the gene matches. Germline V gene data show CDR1 as KGHSH and CDR2 as LQKENI. This CDR3 spans 16 amino acids.

The chain links TRBV5-5 to TRBJ2-3; tentatively, D is TRBD2 (6 bases). V was cut by 4 bases and J by 2 bases, with 14 bases left in between. There are 15 residues in the CDR3. Germline V gene sequence: CDR1 SGHKS, CDR2 YYEKEE (reference sequence). This chain's CDR3 is CASSRGTHPTDTQYF. The CDR3 DNA sequence: TGTGCCAGCAGCCGAGGGACTCACCCCACAGATACGCAGTATTTT.

The chain combines TRBV7-8 with TRBJ1-5; perhaps TRBD1 as D (6 bases). V gave up 6 bases and J gave up 0 bases, with 12 bases separating them. From germline, CDR1 is SGHVS and CDR2 FQNEAQ. CDR3 length equals 15 residues. This CDR3 reads CASRRTENSNQPQHF. DNA of the CDR3: TGTGCCAGCAGGAGGACAGAAAATAGCAATCAGCCCCAGCATTTT.